The clone carrying this TCR beta chain occurred a few times. The antigen remains unidentified. One entry per CDR3 protein results from TCRdb running MiXCR on the RT-PCR reads. This table holds about 780,000 distinct CDR3 sequences, approximately 17% found once. This entry is derived from a study of response to subunit inactivated influenza vaccine. Study observations and caveats: The study's authors posited that every seasonal influenza vaccination enlists few new T cells.

V lost 6 bases, J lost 5 bases, and 12 bases stayed unmatched. The CDR3 consists of 15 residues. Per the germline V gene, CDR1 is DFQATT and CDR2 is SNEGSKA (reference sequence). The chain combines TRBV20-1 with TRBJ2-5; 10 nucleotides agree with TRBD1. This material consisted of PBMCs from blood, taken about 5 days after vaccination. The origin of this receptor is a man aged 45-65 years who received an inactivated influenza vaccine. CDR3 residues: CSAIRTGGLGETQYF. The CDR3 coding sequence is TGCAGTGCCATCAGGACAGGGGGACTCGGGGAGACCCAGTACTTC.